These T cell receptor beta chains were read from a single sample in a study of T-cell memory formation after mild COVID-19. TCRdb re-called the 5' RACE reads with MiXCR, one entry per CDR3 protein. Here the sample spans fewer than 500,000 distinct CDR3 sequences, around a quarter being singletons. The sequenced sample was PBMCs or a T cell subset sorted from them (not recorded which). These receptors were obtained from an adult woman who had mild COVID-19 (a few samples of this study predate the infection). Cell type and time point are not known. Each CDR3 is given with its conserved first and last residue. Fields, in order: CDR3 protein, J gene, V gene, D gene. A D gene is named only where the DNA matches it firmly.

CDR3 protein: CASSLASASNYEQYF
J gene: TRBJ2-7
V gene: TRBV7-6
D gene: .

CDR3 protein: CSARDRGTGEFTQYF
J gene: TRBJ2-3
V gene: TRBV20-1
D gene: TRBD1

CDR3 protein: CAREGRTLSTDTQYF
J gene: TRBJ2-3
V gene: TRBV2
D gene: .

CDR3 protein: CAWSRESSYNEQFF
J gene: TRBJ2-1
V gene: TRBV30
D gene: .

CDR3 protein: CASSQGGGASETQYF
J gene: TRBJ2-5
V gene: TRBV3-1
D gene: TRBD2

CDR3 protein: CASSLDPAIFGNTIYF
J gene: TRBJ1-3
V gene: TRBV5-1
D gene: .

CDR3 protein: CASIPEQSSSGANVLTF
J gene: TRBJ2-6
V gene: TRBV27
D gene: .

CDR3 protein: CASSYWAQTGELFF
J gene: TRBJ2-2
V gene: TRBV6-2/TRBV6-3
D gene: .

CDR3 protein: CASSGNNQETQYF
J gene: TRBJ2-5
V gene: TRBV6-5
D gene: .

CDR3 protein: CASSRRAGGPPEQFF
J gene: TRBJ2-1
V gene: TRBV7-2
D gene: TRBD2